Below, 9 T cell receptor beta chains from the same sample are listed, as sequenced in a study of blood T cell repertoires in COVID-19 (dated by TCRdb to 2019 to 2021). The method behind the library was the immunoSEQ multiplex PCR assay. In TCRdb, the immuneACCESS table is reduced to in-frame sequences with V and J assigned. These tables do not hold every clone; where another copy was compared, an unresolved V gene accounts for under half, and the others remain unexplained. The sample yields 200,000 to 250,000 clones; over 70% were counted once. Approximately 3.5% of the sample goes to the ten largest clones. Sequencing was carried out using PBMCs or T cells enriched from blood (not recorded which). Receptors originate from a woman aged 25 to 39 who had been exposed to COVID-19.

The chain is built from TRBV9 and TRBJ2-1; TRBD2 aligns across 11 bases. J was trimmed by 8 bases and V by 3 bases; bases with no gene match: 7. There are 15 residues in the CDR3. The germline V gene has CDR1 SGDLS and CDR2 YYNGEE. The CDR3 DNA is TGTGCCAGCAGCGCTCTAGCGGGAGGCACCGATGAGCAGTTCTTC. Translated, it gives CASSALAGGTDEQFF.

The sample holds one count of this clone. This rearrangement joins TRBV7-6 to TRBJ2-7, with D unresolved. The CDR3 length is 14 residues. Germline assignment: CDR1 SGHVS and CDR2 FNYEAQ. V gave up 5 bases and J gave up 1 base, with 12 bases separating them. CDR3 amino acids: CASSPDPYSYEQYF. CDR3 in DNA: TGTGCCAGCAGCCCCGATCCCTATTCCTACGAGCAGTACTTC. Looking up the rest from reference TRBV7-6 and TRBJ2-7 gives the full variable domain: GAGVSQSPRYKVTKRGQDVALRCDPISGHVSLYWYRQALGQGPEFLTYFNYEAQQDKSGLPNDRFSAERPEGSISTLTIQRTEQRDSAMYRCASSPDPYSYEQYFGPGTRLTVT.

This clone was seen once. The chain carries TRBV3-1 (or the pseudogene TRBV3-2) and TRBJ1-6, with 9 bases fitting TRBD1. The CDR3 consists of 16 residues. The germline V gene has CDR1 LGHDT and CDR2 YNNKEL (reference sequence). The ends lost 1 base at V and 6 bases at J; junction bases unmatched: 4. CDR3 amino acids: CASSQGQGGTNSPLHF. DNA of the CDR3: TGTGCCAGCAGCCAAGGACAGGGGGGAACTAATTCACCCCTCCACTTT.

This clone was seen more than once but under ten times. The chain's CDR3 is CASSEGQMNTEAFF. In nucleotides, the CDR3 is TGTGCCAGCAGCGAGGGACAAATGAACACTGAAGCTTTCTTT. This chain links TRBV5-4 with TRBJ1-1, with D possibly being TRBD1 (6 bases). There are 14 residues in the CDR3. V lost 4 bases to trimming and J lost 0 bases, with 10 bases between them. CDR1 SGHNT and CDR2 YYREEE come from the germline V gene (reference sequence).

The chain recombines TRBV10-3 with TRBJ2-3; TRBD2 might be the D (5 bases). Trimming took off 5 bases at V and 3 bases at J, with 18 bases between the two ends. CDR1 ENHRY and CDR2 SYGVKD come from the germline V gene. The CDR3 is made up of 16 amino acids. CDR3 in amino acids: CAISPRSSGLTDTQYF. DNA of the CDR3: TGTGCCATCAGTCCCCGTTCGTCGGGGTTGACAGATACGCAGTATTTT.

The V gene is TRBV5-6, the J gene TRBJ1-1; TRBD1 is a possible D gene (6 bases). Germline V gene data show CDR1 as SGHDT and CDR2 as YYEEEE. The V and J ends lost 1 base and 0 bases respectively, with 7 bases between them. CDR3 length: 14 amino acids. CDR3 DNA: TGTGCCAGCAGCTTGACAGGGTTGAACACTGAAGCTTTCTTT. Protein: CASSLTGLNTEAFF.

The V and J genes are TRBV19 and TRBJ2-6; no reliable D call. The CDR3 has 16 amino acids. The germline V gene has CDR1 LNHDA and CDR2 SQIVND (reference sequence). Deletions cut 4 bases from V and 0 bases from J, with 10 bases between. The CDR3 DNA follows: TGTGCCAGTAGTACTCTTACCGGCTCTGGGGCCAACGTCCTGACTTTC. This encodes CASSTLTGSGANVLTF. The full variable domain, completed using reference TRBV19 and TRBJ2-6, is DGGITQSPKYLFRKEGQNVTLSCEQNLNHDAMYWYRQDPGQGLRLIYYSQIVNDFQKGDIAEGYSVSREKKESFPLTVTSAQKNPTAFYLCASSTLTGSGANVLTFGAGSRLTVL.

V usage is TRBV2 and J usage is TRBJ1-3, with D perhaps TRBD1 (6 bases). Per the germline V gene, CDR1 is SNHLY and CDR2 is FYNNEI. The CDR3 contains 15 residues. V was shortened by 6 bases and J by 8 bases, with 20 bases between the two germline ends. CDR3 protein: CASSQDSGGLDTIYF. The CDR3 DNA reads TGTGCCAGCAGCCAGGACAGCGGCGGGTTAGACACCATATATTTT.

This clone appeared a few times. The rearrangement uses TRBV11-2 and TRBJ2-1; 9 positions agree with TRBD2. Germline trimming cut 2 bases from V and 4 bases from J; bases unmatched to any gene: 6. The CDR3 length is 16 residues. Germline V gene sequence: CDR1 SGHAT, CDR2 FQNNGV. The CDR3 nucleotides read TGTGCCAGCAGCTTATTGGGCGGGAGGGCGTACAATGAGCAGTTCTTC. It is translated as CASSLLGGRAYNEQFF.